This T cell receptor (beta chain) was recorded in a study of T cell repertoires in cytomegalovirus infection. Across the study: Indications came from public TCR beta signatures; they pointed to CMV infection and to a matching HLA type. Findings and limits, study-wide: Accumulated public TCR beta family frequency recognized individuals carrying CMV together with the relevant HLA. Within the response measured ex vivo, HLA-C-restricted CMV-specific TCR beta clonotypes were dominant.

The CDR3 runs to 16 residues. With 6 bases removed from V and 0 bases from J, the gap between germline ends came to 16 bases. TCRdb re-called the reads through MiXCR, storing one row per CDR3 protein. The data hold over 100,000 distinct CDR3 sequences, with roughly 9.1% observed a single time. This clonotype was seen repeatedly, ten times or more. Its specificity is unknown. The chain joins TRBV12-3 or TRBV12-4 to TRBJ2-3; D might be TRBD2 (6 bases). This TCR was recovered from a human donor in good health (CMV status not recorded). Some clones in this sample may be carry-over from other donors' samples. The sequenced sample was PBMCs, sequenced either directly or after in vitro stimulation (not recorded which). In nucleotides, the CDR3 is TGTGCCAGCAGACCACGGGGCGGGACTAGCACAGATACGCAGTATTTT. It specifies CASRPRGGTSTDTQYF.